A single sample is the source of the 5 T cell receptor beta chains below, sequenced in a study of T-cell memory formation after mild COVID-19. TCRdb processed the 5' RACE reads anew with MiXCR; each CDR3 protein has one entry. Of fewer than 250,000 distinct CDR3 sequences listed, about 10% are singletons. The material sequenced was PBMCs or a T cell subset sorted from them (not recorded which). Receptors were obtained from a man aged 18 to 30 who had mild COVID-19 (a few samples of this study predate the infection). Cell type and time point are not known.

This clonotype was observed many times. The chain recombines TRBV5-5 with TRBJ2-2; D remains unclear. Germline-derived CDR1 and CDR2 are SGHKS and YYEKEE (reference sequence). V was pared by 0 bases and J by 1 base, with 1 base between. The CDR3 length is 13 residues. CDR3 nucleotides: TGTGCCAGCAGCTTGGTGAACACCGGGGAGCTGTTTTTT. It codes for CASSLVNTGELFF. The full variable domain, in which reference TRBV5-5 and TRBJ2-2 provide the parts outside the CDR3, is DAGVTQSPTHLIKTRGQQVTLRCSPISGHKSVSWYQQVLGQGPQFIFQYYEKEERGRGNFPDRFSARQFPNYSSELNVNALLLGDSALYLCASSLVNTGELFFGEGSRLTVL.

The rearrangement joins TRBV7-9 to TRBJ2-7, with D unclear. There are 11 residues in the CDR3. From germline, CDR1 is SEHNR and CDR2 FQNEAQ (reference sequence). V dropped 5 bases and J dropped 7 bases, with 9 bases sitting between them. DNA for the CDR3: TGTGCCAGCAGCGTTGGGCGGGAGCAGTACTTC. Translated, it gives CASSVGREQYF. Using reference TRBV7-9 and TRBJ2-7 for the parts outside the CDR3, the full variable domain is DTGVSQNPRHKITKRGQNVTFRCDPISEHNRLYWYRQTLGQGPEFLTYFQNEAQLEKSRLLSDRFSAERPKGSFSTLEIQRTEQGDSAMYLCASSVGREQYFGPGTRLTVT.

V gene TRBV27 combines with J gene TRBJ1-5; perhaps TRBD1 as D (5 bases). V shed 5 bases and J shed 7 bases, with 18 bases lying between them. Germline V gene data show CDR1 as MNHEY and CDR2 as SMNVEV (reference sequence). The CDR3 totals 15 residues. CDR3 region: CASSSEGLFRQPQHF. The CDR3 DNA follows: TGTGCCAGCAGTAGCGAGGGACTGTTTAGACAGCCCCAGCATTTT.

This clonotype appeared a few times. Here the CDR3 reads CASSVESLSAGTQYF. DNA of the CDR3: TGTGCCAGCAGCGTAGAAAGCCTCTCCGCGGGTACGCAGTATTTT. The V and J genes are TRBV9 and TRBJ2-3, with D perhaps matching TRBD2 (5 bases). The V gene lost 0 bases and the J gene lost 8 bases, with 16 bases spanning the gap. The germline CDR1 and CDR2 sequences are SGDLS and YYNGEE. The length of the CDR3 is 15 residues.

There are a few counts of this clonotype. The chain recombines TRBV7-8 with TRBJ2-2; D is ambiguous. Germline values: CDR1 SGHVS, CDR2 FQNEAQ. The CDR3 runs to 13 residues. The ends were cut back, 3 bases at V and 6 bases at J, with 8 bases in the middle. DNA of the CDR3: TGTGCCAGCAGCTTGGGTGGAGCCGGGGAGCTGTTTTTT. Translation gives CASSLGGAGELFF.